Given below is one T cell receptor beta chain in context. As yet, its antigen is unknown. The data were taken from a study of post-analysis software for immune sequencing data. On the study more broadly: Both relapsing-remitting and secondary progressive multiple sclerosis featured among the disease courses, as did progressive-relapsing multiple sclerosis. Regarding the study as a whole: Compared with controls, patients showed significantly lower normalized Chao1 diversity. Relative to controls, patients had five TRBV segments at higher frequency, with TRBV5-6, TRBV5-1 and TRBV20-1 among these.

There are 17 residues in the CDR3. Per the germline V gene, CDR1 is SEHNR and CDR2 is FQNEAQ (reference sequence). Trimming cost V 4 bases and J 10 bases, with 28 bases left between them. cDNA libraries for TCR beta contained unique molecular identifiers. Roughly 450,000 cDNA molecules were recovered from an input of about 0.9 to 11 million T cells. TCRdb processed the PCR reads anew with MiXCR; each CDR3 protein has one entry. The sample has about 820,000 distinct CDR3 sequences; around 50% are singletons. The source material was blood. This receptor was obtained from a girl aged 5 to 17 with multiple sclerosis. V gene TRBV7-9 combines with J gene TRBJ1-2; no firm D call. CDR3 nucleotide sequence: TGTGCCAGCAGCTCTAGTGGGGAATACGGAGGTTTCGTCGACTACACCTTC. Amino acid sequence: CASSSSGEYGGFVDYTF.